These 21 T cell receptor beta chains were sequenced from one sample in a study of blood T cell repertoires in COVID-19. The method was immunoSEQ multiplex PCR; TCRdb's version includes in-frame clones alone and lacks a portion of them. The table lists 200,000 or so clones, around 80% of them singletons. Input material: peripheral blood. These receptors all come from a woman aged 80 or older with acute or convalescent COVID-19.

This clone was seen many times. This sequence joins TRBV7-2 and TRBJ1-5, with no clear D. Germline V gene sequence: CDR1 SGHTA, CDR2 FQGNSA. The CDR3 extends over 15 amino acids. Between the trimmed V and J ends, which lost 1 base and 4 bases, there was a span of 11 bases. As DNA, the CDR3 is TGTGCCAGCAGCTTAGGGTCGGGGTTGAATCAGCCCCAGCATTTT. It encodes CASSLGSGLNQPQHF.

The chain uses TRBV5-1 and TRBJ1-6; D call uncertain. The germline gives CDR1 SGHRS, CDR2 YFSETQ. The CDR3 consists of 16 residues. V dropped 1 base and J dropped 7 bases, with 15 bases sitting between them. The CDR3 DNA reads as TGCGCCAGCAGCTTGATGGCGGGGATAGGGAATTCACCCCTCCACTTT. Translating it yields CASSLMAGIGNSPLHF. Variable domain in full (rest from reference TRBV5-1 and TRBJ1-6): KAGVTQTPRYLIKTRGQQVTLSCSPISGHRSVSWYQQTPGQGLQFLFEYFSETQRNKGNFPGRFSGRQFSNSRSEMNVSTLELGDSALYLCASSLMAGIGNSPLHFGNGTRLTVT.

This chain uses TRBV27 with TRBJ1-6; 7 positions agree with TRBD1. Germline trimming cut 5 bases from V and 6 bases from J; bases unmatched to any gene: 7. Per the germline V gene, CDR1 is MNHEY and CDR2 is SMNVEV (reference sequence). This CDR3 has 15 amino acids. CDR3 DNA: TGTGCCAGCAGTCATCCGGGACAGTTTAATTCACCCCTCCACTTT. Residues: CASSHPGQFNSPLHF.

The chain carries TRBV12-3 or TRBV12-4 and TRBJ1-5; D uncertain. The CDR3 length is 12 residues. Trimming pared 5 bases from V and 11 bases from J, leaving 13 bases between. The DNA of the CDR3 is TGTGCCAGCAGTCCCGAGGGTCGGGCCCAGCATTTT. Encoded protein: CASSPEGRAQHF.

The chain joins TRBV3-1 (or the pseudogene TRBV3-2) to TRBJ2-7; D is ambiguous. The germline V gene encodes CDR1 LGHDT and CDR2 YNNKEL (reference sequence). CDR3 length equals 15 residues. V lost 0 bases to trimming and J lost 9 bases, with 18 bases between them. CDR3 nucleotides: TGTGCCAGCAGCCAAGATCCCCGCGGAGACTTGAGGCAGTACTTC. Residues: CASSQDPRGDLRQYF.

Regarding this clone: The junction differs from germline at one of its ends, possibly a read error. V gene TRBV6-1 combines with J gene TRBJ2-7; tentatively, D is TRBD1 (6 bases). Germline V gives CDR1 MNHNS, CDR2 SASEGT. CDR3 size: 13 residues. CDR3 DNA sequence: TGTGCCAGCAGTAAAGCAGGGGCCTACGAGCAGTACTTC. Translating gives CASSKAGAYEQYF.

The genes are TRBV6-1 and TRBJ1-2; D perhaps matches TRBD1 (5 bases). The CDR3 runs 16 residues. From germline, CDR1 is MNHNS and CDR2 SASEGT. V dropped 1 base and J dropped 1 base, with 13 bases sitting between them. CDR3 protein: CASSEEGWTINYGYTF. CDR3 coding DNA: TGTGCCAGCAGTGAAGAAGGGTGGACAATTAACTATGGCTACACCTTC.

The chain combines TRBV5-1 with TRBJ2-2; D might be TRBD1 (5 bases). This CDR3 spans 16 amino acids. Germline V gene data show CDR1 as SGHRS and CDR2 as YFSETQ. Trimming removed 3 bases from V and 5 bases from J, with 17 bases in between. CDR3 sequence reads: CASSWGGQTGTGELFF. CDR3 sequence (DNA): TGCGCCAGCAGCTGGGGCGGCCAAACGGGTACCGGGGAGCTGTTTTTT.

V gene TRBV5-1 combines with J gene TRBJ2-5; D gene uncertain. This CDR3 has 15 residues. The V gene's germline CDR1 is SGHRS and CDR2 YFSETQ. V was clipped by 0 bases and J by 5 bases, with 14 bases between them. Here the CDR3 reads CASSLGASGRETQYF. Written as DNA, the CDR3 is TGCGCCAGCAGCTTGGGCGCATCCGGTCGGGAGACCCAGTACTTC.

The rearrangement joins TRBV30 to TRBJ1-2; TRBD1 agrees at 10 bases. V shed 4 bases and J 4 bases; nucleotides not matched to a gene: 15. Germline lookup yields CDR1 GTSNPN and CDR2 SVGIG (reference sequence). The CDR3 has 17 amino acids. CDR3 bases: TGTGCCTGGACCGGAAAGGGACAGGGGAAATTTGTCTATGGCTACACCTTC. Translation: CAWTGKGQGKFVYGYTF. Filled out from reference TRBV30 and TRBJ1-2, the complete variable domain reads SQTIHQWPATLVQPVGSPLSLECTVEGTSNPNLYWYRQAAGRGLQLLFYSVGIGQISSEVPQNLSASRPQDRQFILSSKKLLLSDSGFYLCAWTGKGQGKFVYGYTFGSGTRLTVV.

V usage is TRBV12-3 or TRBV12-4 and J usage is TRBJ1-1; no clear D. The length of the CDR3 is 13 residues. V shed 0 bases and J shed 3 bases, with 5 bases lying between them. CDR3 coding DNA: TGTGCCAGCAGTTTAGCCCGGGACACTGAAGCTTTCTTT. This codes for CASSLARDTEAFF.

The rearrangement uses TRBV19 and TRBJ2-2; 7 bases are shared with TRBD1. V dropped 4 bases and J dropped 7; count of bases not matched to a gene: 9. Germline V gene sequence: CDR1 LNHDA, CDR2 SQIVND (reference sequence). There are 15 residues in the CDR3. CDR3 coding DNA: TGTGCCAGTAGTACCACACAGGGGCTGGGCGGGGAGCTGTTTTTT. Protein: CASSTTQGLGGELFF. The complete variable domain, with remaining parts taken from reference TRBV19 and TRBJ2-2, reads DGGITQSPKYLFRKEGQNVTLSCEQNLNHDAMYWYRQDPGQGLRLIYYSQIVNDFQKGDIAEGYSVSREKKESFPLTVTSAQKNPTAFYLCASSTTQGLGGELFFGEGSRLTVL.

V usage is TRBV29-1 and J usage is TRBJ2-5; tentative D call: TRBD1 (6 bases). CDR1 is SQVTM, CDR2 ANQGSEA, per germline. CDR3 length: 12 residues. The CDR3 DNA reads as TGCAGTACCGCGACAGGACAAGAGACCCAGTACTTC. It encodes CSTATGQETQYF.

The J gene is TRBJ2-3, the V gene TRBV24-1; 12 bases fit TRBD1. The V gene end was trimmed by 7 bases and the J gene end by 3 bases; junction bases not matched to a gene: 10. Germline CDR1 reads KGHDR; CDR2 reads SFDVKD. The CDR3 runs 17 residues. In DNA form, the CDR3 reads TGTGCCACCAGACAAGGGGGGGGACAGGGGGCAACAGATACGCAGTATTTT. Translating gives CATRQGGGQGATDTQYF.

This clone was seen only a few times. The chain combines TRBV10-3 with TRBJ1-4; D not resolved. This CDR3 is 13 amino acids long. Germline-derived CDR1 and CDR2 are ENHRY and SYGVKD. With 6 bases removed from V and 7 bases from J, the gap between germline ends came to 12 bases. CDR3 region: CAIRPVSGEKLFF. The CDR3 coding sequence is TGTGCCATCAGGCCTGTGTCGGGTGAAAAACTGTTTTTT.

The chain joins TRBV2 to TRBJ2-3, with 8 bases aligning to TRBD1. This CDR3 comprises 14 residues. The trim removed 7 bases at V and 0 bases at J, leaving 3 bases unmatched. Germline V CDR1 and CDR2: SNHLY, FYNNEI. As DNA, the CDR3 is TGTGCCAGCAACGGACAGGGTAGCACAGATACGCAGTATTTT. It yields the protein CASNGQGSTDTQYF.

The CDR3 loop reads CASSKDRGVETQYF. CDR3 in DNA: TGTGCCAGTAGTAAGGACAGGGGTGTGGAGACCCAGTACTTC. The J gene is TRBJ2-5, the V gene TRBV19, with 9 bases aligning to TRBD1. Unmatched junction bases numbered 5, after V lost 4 bases and J lost 5 bases. CDR3 length equals 14 residues. The germline V gene encodes CDR1 LNHDA and CDR2 SQIVND (reference sequence).

The chain carries TRBV19 and TRBJ2-3; D perhaps matches TRBD1 (5 bases). The CDR3 contains 15 residues. CDR1 and CDR2 (germline): LNHDA, SQIVND (reference sequence). With 2 bases removed from V and 0 bases from J, the gap between germline ends came to 9 bases. The CDR3 is CASSIRGTSTDTQYF. DNA of the CDR3: TGTGCCAGTAGTATAAGGGGCACTAGCACAGATACGCAGTATTTT.

The chain carries TRBV19 and TRBJ1-1; 7 bases align to TRBD1. J gave up 1 base and V 4 bases, and 6 bases lay outside the gene matches. The CDR3 length is 15 residues. Germline V gene sequence: CDR1 LNHDA, CDR2 SQIVND (reference sequence). In nucleotides, the CDR3 is TGTGCCAGTAGTACCCGGACAGGAGGGAACACTGAAGCTTTCTTT. It encodes CASSTRTGGNTEAFF.

This chain links TRBV19 with TRBJ1-2; 8 bases match TRBD1. Trimming cost V 5 bases and J 4 bases; bases outside gene matches: 6. CDR3 length: 14 residues. The germline CDR1 and CDR2 sequences are LNHDA and SQIVND (reference sequence). Here the CDR3 DNA reads TGTGCCAGTAGTTTACCCGGACAGGGCTATGGCTACACCTTC. As protein: CASSLPGQGYGYTF.

This sequence joins TRBV30 and TRBJ2-3; 8 bases line up with TRBD2. Germline CDR1 reads GTSNPN; CDR2 reads SVGIG (reference sequence). There are 15 residues in the CDR3. Losses at the gene ends were 2 bases for V and 1 base for J; bases not matched to a gene: 5. CDR3 in DNA: TGTGCCTGGAGTCCCACGACTAGCGGCACAGATACGCAGTATTTT. Residues: CAWSPTTSGTDTQYF.